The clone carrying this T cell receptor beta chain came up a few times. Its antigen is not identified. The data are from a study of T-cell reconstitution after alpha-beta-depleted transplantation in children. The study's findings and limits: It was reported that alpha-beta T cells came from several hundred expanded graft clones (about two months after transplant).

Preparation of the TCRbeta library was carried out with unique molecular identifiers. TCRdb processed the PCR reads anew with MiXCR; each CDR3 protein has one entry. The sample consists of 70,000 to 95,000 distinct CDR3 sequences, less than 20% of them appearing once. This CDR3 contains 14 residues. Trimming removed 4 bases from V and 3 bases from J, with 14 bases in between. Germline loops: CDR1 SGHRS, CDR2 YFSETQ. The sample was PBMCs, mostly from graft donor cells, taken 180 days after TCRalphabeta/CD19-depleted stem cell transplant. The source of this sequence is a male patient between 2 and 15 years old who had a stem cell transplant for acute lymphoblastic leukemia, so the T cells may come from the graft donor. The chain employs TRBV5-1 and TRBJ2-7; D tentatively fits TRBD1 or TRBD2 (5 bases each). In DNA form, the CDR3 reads TGCGCCAGCAGCGTGGGGGACCGAAGCTACGAGCAGTACTTC. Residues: CASSVGDRSYEQYF.